This TCR beta chain derives from a study of blood T cell repertoires in COVID-19 (TCRdb year 2020). Broadly, across the study: Samples from collaborators originated in the United States, Italy and Spain and spanned both the acute and convalescent phases of COVID-19. The material from the prospective study consisted of cDNA or gDNA derived from T cells, B-cell-depleted T cells, or PBMCs. Subjects who had been exposed to COVID-19, were actively infected with it, or had recovered from it provided the deeply sampled blood TCRbeta repertoires that made up the dataset. A freely available public database, intended as a resource for researchers studying the immune response to SARS-CoV-2, is where the repertoires were released. The samples were drawn from the first 160 participants of the ongoing ImmuneRACE study and from 1,254 subjects provided by 6 global collaborators. Nearly every sample came with metadata listing a de-identified subject ID, COVID-19 status, age in years and sex. HLA class I and class II types, where available, came from metadata supplied by the sample provider rather than from assay-based typing.

At the junction V is shortened by 1 base and J by 2 bases, with 10 bases in between. The cysteine opens and the phenylalanine closes a CDR3 of 15 amino acids. This entry keeps only the CDR3 DNA: 45 bases, framed from base 1. For CDR1 and CDR2, the germline V gene lists SGDLS and YYNGEE. TCRbeta CDR3 regions were amplified from genomic DNA by means of the immunoSEQ Assay, a bias-controlled multiplex PCR. Per the authors' processing: The number of nucleated cells in each sample was estimated by amplification of reference gene primers within the assay. Sequence reads were collapsed and filtered to measure the absolute abundance of every unique TCRbeta CDR3 rearrangement. For each sample, productive Simpson clonality was calculated as the square root of Simpson's diversity index over productive rearrangements. This immuneACCESS table, as held by TCRdb, lists in-frame sequences with V and J called but not all clones. Of the missing ones, under half trace to an unresolved V gene in checked studies; the others have no known cause. V and J calls plus clone size are reproduced from that table; the DNA served to infer D and trimming. This sample gives around 450,000 clones in total; 85% to 90% of them show up just once. 4% to 5.5% of the sample is taken by the ten largest.

Notes on this clone: Its antigen remains unidentified. Per-nucleotide qualities are absent, and no much larger clonotype sits a single base away. The identical CDR3 is also encoded by other nucleotide sequences in the sample.

On the study overall, not on this receptor specifically: How much clinical and demographic metadata was included differed by source and by participant, and the metadata was provided uncurated.

Whole blood was collected in K2EDTA tubes by collaborating institutions according to the institutions' own protocols. Collaborator samples were shipped for TCRbeta analysis as frozen whole blood, isolated PBMCs, or DNA extracted from either sample type. This receptor was taken from a young woman with acute or convalescent COVID-19. The chain links TRBV9 with TRBJ2-1, with a weak D call of TRBD1 (6 bases match). Sequenced input: peripheral blood. The CDR3 reads CASSVSGTTYNEQFF. In nucleotides, the sequence is TGTGCCAGCAGCGTATCCGGGACAACCTACAATGAGCAGTTCTTC.